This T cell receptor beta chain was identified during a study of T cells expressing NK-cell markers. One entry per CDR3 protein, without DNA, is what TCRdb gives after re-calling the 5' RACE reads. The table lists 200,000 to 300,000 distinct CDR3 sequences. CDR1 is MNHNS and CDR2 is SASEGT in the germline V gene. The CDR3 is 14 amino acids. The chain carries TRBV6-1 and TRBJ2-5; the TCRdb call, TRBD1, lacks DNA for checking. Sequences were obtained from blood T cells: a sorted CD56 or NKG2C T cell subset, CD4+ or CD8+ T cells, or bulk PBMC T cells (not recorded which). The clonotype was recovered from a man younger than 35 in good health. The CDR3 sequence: CASRGTGGVETQYF.